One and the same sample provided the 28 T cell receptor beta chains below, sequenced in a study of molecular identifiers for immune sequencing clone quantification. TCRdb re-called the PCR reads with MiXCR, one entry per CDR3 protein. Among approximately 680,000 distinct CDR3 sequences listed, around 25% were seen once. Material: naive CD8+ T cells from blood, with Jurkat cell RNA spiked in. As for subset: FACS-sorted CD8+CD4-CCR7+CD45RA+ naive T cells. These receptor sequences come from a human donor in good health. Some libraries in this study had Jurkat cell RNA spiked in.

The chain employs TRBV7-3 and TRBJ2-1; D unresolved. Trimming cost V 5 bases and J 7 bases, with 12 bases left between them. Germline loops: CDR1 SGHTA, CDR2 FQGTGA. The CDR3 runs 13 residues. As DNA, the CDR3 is TGTGCCAGCAGCATTCTTCTGGGGAATGAGCAGTTCTTC. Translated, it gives CASSILLGNEQFF.

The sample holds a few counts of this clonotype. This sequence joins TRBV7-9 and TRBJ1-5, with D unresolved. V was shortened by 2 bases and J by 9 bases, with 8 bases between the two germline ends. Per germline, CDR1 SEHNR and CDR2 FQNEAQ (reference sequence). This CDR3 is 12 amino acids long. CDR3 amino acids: CASSLITGPQHF. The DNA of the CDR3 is TGTGCCAGCAGCTTAATAACGGGGCCCCAGCATTTT.

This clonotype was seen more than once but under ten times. The CDR3 sequence is CASSTSAEMNTEAFF. The CDR3 nucleotides are TGTGCCAGCAGTACCTCGGCCGAAATGAACACTGAAGCTTTCTTT. The chain has TRBV5-6 and TRBJ1-1; no firm D call. Germline V gene lookup returns CDR1 SGHDT and CDR2 YYEEEE. There are 15 residues in the CDR3. The ends were cut back, 5 bases at V and 0 bases at J, with 14 bases in the middle.

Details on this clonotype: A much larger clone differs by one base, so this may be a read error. The CDR3 spells CASSEGAVYAQYF. As DNA, the CDR3 is TGTGCCAGCAGTGAAGGGGCCGTGTACGCGCAGTACTTC. The chain links TRBV2 to TRBJ2-5; D is uncertain. This CDR3 is built from 13 residues. Germline CDR1 reads SNHLY; CDR2 reads FYNNEI. V lost 1 base and J lost 11, with 14 bases in between.

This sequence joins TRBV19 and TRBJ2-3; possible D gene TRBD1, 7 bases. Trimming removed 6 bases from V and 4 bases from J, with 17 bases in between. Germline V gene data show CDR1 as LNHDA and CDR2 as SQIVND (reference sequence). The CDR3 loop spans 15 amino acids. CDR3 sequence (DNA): TGTGCCAGTAGCCCCGTGGAGGGGGCAGCAGATACGCAGTATTTT. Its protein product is CASSPVEGAADTQYF.

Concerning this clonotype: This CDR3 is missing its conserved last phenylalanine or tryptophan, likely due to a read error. CDR3 loop: CASSLTGPSTDTQYL. Written as DNA, the CDR3 is TGTGCCAGTAGTCTGACAGGGCCTAGCACAGATACGCAGTATCTT. The V call is TRBV19, the J call TRBJ2-3, with TRBD1 identical over 7 bases. Germline V lookup: CDR1 LNHDA, CDR2 SQIVND (reference sequence). V lost 5 bases to trimming and J lost 0 bases; unmatched junction nucleotides: 5. This CDR3 contains 15 residues.

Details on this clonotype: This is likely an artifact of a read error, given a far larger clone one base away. CDR3 loop: CASSLVRNTEVFF. The CDR3 nucleotides read TGTGCCAGCAGCTTAGTCAGGAACACTGAAGTTTTCTTT. The chain is built from TRBV7-9 and TRBJ1-1; D unclear. Looked up from germline, CDR1 is SEHNR and CDR2 is FQNEAQ (reference sequence). The CDR3 runs to 13 residues.

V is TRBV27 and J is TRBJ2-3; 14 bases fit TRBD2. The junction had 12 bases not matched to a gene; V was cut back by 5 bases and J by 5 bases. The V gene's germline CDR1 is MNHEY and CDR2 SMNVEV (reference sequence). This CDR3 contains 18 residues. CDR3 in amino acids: CASSPGTSGSINKDTQYF. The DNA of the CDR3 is TGTGCCAGCAGTCCCGGGACTAGCGGGAGTATCAACAAAGATACGCAGTATTTT.

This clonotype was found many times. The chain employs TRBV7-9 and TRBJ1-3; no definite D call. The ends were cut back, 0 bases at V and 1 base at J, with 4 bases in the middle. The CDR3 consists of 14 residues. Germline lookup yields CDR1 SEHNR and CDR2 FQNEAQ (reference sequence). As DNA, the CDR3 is TGTGCCAGCAGCTTAGCCACTTCTGGAAACACCATATATTTT. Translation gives CASSLATSGNTIYF.

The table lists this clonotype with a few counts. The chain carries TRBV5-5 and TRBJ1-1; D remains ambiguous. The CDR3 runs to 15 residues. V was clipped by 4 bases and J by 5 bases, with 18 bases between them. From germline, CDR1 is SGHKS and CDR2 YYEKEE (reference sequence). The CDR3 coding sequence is TGTGCCAGCAGCGTCGGTAGTTGGGCTGGGACTGAAGCTTTCTTT. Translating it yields CASSVGSWAGTEAFF.

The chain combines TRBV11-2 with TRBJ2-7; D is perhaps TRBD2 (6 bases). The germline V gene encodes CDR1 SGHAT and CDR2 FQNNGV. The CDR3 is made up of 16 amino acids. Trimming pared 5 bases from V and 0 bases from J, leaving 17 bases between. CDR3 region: CASSPNWGGNSYEQYF. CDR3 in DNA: TGTGCCAGCAGCCCAAACTGGGGCGGGAACTCCTACGAGCAGTACTTC. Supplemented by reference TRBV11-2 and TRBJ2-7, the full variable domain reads EAGVAQSPRYKIIEKRQSVAFWCNPISGHATLYWYQQILGQGPKLLIQFQNNGVVDDSQLPKDRFSAERLKGVDSTLKIQPAKLEDSAVYLCASSPNWGGNSYEQYFGPGTRLTVT.

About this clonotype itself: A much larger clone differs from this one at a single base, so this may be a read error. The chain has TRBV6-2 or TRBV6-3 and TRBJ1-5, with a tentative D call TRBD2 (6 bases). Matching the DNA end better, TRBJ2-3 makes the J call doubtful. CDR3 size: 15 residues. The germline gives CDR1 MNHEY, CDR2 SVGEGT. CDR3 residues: CASSYNAGSNQPQYF. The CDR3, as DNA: TGTGCCAGCAGTTACAACGCGGGAAGCAATCAGCCCCAGTATTTT.

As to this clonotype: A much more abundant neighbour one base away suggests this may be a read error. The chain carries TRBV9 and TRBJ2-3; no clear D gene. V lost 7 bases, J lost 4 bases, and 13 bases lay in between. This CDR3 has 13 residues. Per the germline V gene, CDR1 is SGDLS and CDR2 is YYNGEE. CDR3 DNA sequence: TGTGCCAGCGGTGACACATCTGCAGATACGCAGTATTTT. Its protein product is CASGDTSADTQYF.

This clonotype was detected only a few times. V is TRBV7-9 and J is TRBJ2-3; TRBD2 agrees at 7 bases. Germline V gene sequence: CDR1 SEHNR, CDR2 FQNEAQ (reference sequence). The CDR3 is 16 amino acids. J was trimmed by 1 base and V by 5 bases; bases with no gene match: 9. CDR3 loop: CASSPAGTTGTDTQYF. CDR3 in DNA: TGTGCCAGCAGCCCAGCCGGGACTACCGGCACAGATACGCAGTATTTT.

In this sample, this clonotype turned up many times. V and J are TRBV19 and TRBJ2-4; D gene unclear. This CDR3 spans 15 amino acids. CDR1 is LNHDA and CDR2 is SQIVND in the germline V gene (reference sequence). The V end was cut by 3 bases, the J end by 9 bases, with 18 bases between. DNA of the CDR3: TGTGCCAGTAGTATCTCAAACCCAGTCGTATCCATTCAGTACTTC. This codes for CASSISNPVVSIQYF.

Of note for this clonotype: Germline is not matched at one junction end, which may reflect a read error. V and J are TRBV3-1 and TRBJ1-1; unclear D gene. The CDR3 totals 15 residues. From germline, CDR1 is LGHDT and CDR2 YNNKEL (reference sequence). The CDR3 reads CASSQDEGPVGEALF. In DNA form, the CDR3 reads TGTGCCAGCAGCCAAGATGAAGGCCCAGTCGGTGAAGCTCTCTTT.

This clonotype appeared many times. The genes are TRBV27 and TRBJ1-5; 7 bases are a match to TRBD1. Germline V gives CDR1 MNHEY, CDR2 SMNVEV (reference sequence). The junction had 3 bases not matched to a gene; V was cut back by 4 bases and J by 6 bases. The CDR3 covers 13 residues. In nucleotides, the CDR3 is TGTGCCAGCAGTTGGACAGGAACTCAGCCCCAGCATTTT. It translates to CASSWTGTQPQHF.

CDR3: CASSLVSGADSEQFF. For the CDR3, the DNA is TGTGCCAGCAGCTTGGTGTCCGGGGCCGACAGTGAGCAGTTCTTC. The chain recombines TRBV9 with TRBJ2-1; D tentatively reads TRBD1 or TRBD2 (5 bases each). This CDR3 is 15 amino acids long. CDR1 SGDLS and CDR2 YYNGEE come from the germline V gene. The V gene lost 4 bases and the J gene lost 9 bases, with 20 bases spanning the gap.

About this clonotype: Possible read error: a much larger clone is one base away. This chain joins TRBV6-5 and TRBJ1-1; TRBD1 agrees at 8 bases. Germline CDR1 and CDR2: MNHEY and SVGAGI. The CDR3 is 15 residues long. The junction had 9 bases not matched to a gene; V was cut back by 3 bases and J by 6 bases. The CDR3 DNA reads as TGTGCCAGCAGTTATTCCCGTGACAGGGGCGCTGAAGCTTTCTTT. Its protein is CASSYSRDRGAEAFF.

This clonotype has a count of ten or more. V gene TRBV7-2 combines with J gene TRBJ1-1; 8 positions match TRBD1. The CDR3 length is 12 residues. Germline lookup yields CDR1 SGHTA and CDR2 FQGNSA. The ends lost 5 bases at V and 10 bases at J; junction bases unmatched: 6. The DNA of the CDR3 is TGTGCCAGCAGCCCGACAGGGGATGGAGCTTTCTTT. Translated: CASSPTGDGAFF.

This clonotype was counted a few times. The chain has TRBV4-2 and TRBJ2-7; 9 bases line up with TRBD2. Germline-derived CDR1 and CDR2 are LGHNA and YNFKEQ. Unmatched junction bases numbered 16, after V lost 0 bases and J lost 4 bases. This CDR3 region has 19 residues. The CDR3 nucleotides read TGTGCCAGCAGCCAAGATCTTTCTTGGCGGGAGGGCCACCGGTACGAGCAGTACTTC. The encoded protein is CASSQDLSWREGHRYEQYF.

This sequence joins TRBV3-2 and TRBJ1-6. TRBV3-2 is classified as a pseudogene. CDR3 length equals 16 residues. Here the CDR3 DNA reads TGTGCCAGCAGCCGGCATAATTACTCCTATAATTCACCCCTCCACTTT. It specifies CASSRHNYSYNSPLHF.

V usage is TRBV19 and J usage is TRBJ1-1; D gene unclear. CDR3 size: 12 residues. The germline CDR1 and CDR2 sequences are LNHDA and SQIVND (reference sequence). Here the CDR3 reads CVTSSGLGEAFF. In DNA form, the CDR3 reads TGTGTCACGTCATCAGGATTGGGTGAAGCTTTCTTT.

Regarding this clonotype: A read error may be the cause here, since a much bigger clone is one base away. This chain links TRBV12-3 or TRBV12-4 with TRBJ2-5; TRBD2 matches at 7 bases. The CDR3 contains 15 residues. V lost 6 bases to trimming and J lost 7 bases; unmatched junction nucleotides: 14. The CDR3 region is CASSHRAPSGGTQYF. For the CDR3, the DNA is TGTGCCAGCAGCCACCGGGCCCCTAGCGGAGGGACCCAGTACTTC.

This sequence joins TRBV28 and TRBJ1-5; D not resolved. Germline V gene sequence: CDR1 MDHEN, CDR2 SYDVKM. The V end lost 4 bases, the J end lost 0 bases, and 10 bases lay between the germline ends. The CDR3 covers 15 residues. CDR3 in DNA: TGTGCCAGCAGTTCCTCCCGGGCTAGCAATCAGCCCCAGCATTTT. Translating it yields CASSSSRASNQPQHF.

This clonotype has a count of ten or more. CDR3 amino acids: CAWSVGYSYEQYF. CDR3 bases: TGTGCCTGGAGTGTAGGGTACTCCTACGAGCAGTACTTC. The J gene is TRBJ2-7, the V gene TRBV30; D remains ambiguous. V was shortened by 0 bases and J by 0 bases, with 6 bases between the two germline ends. The germline V gene has CDR1 GTSNPN and CDR2 SVGIG (reference sequence). The CDR3 contains 13 residues.

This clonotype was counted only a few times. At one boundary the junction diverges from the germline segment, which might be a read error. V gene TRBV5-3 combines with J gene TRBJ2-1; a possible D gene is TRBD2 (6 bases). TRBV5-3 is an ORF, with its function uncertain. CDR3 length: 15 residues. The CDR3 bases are TGTGCCAGCAGCTTTCAGCGGGCGAAACCCGATGAGCAGTTCTTC. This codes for CASSFQRAKPDEQFF.

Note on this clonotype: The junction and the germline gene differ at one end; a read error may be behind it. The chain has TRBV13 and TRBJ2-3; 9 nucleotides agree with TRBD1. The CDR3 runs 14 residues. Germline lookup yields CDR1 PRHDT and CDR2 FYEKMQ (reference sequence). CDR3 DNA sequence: TGTGCCAGCAGCGCTAGGGACAGGGTAAATACGCGGTATTTT. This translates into CASSARDRVNTRYF.